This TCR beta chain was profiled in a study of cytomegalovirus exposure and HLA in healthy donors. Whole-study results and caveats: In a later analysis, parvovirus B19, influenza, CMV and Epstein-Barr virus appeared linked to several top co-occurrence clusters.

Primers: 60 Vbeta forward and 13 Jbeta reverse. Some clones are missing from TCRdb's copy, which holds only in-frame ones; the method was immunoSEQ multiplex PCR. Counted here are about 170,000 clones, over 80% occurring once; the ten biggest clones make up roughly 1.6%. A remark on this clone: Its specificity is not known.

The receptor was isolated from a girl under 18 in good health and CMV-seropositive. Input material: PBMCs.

CDR3 protein: CASSESLADSTDTQYF. The CDR3 DNA follows: TGTGCCAGCAGTGAGTCACTAGCTGATAGCACAGATACGCAGTATTTT. The rearrangement uses TRBV6-1 and TRBJ2-3; weak D call: TRBD2 (6 bases). From germline, CDR1 is MNHNS and CDR2 SASEGT. The ends were cut back, 3 bases at V and 0 bases at J, with 13 bases in the middle. This CDR3 is built from 16 residues.